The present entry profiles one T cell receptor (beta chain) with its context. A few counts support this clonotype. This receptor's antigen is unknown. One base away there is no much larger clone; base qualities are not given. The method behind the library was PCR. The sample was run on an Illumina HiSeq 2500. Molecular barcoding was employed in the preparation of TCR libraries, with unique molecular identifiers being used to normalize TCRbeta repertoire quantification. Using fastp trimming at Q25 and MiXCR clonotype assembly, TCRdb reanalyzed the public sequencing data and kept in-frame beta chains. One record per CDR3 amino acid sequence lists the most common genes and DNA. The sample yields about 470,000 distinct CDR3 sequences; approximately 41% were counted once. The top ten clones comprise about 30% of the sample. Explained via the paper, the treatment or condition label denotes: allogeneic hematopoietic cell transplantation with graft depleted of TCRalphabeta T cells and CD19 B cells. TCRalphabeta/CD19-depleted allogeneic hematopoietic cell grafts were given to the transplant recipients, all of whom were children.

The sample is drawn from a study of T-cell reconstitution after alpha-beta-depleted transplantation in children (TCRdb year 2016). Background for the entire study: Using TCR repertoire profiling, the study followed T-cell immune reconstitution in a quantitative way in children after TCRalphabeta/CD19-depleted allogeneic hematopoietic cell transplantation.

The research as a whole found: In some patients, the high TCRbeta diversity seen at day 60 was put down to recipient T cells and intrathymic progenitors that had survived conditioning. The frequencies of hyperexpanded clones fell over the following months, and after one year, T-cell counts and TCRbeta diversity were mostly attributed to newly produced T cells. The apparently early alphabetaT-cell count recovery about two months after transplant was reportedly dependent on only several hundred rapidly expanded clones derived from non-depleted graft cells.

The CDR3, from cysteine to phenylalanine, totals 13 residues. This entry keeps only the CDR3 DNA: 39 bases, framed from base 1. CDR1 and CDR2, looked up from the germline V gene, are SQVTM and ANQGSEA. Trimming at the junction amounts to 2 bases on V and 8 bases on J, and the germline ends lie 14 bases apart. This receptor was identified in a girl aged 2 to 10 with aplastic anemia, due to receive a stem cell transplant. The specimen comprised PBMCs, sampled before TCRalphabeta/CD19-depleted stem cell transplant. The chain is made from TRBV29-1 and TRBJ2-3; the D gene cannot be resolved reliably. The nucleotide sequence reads TGCAGCGTTGAATTAAACTTATGGGGTACGCAGTATTTT. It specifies CSVELNLWGTQYF.